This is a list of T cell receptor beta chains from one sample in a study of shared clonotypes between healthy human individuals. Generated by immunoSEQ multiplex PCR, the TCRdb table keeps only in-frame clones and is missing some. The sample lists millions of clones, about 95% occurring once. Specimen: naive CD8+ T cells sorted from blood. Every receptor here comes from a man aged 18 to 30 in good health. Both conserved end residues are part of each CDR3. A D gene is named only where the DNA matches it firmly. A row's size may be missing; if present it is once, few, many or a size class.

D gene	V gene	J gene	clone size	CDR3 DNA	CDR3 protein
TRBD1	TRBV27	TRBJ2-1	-	TGTGCCAGCAGGACAGGGTTCAATTACAATGAGCAGTTCTTC	CASRTGFNYNEQFF
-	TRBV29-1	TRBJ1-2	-	TGCAGCGTTGACGGGGGGGCGAACTATGGCTACACCTTC	CSVDGGANYGYTF
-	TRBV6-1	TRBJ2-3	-	TGTGCCAGCAGTGAATTGGGGGTCGGTTCTAGCACAGATACGCAGTATTTT	CASSELGVGSSTDTQYF
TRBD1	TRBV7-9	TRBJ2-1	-	TGTGCCAGCAGCTCCCCGATTTGGACAGGTACGGACAATGAGCAGTTCTTC	CASSSPIWTGTDNEQFF
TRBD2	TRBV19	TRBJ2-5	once	TGTGCCAGTAGTTCCCTAGCGGGAGGGACAGAGACCCAGTACTTC	CASSSLAGGTETQYF
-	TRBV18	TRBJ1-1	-	TGTGCCAGCTCACCAAATAGGGGCGCACGCCCTGGCACTGAAGCTTTCTTT	CASSPNRGARPGTEAFF
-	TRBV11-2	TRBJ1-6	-	TGTGCCAGCAGCTTAGAGGGGACACTGAATTCACCCCTCCACTTT	CASSLEGTLNSPLHF
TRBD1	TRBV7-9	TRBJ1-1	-	TGTGCCAGCACGGTAGGACAGGGAATGACTGAAGCTTTCTTT	CASTVGQGMTEAFF
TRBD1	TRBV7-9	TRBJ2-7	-	TGTGCCAGCAGCCTCCGGGACAGAGCCTACGAGCAGTACTTC	CASSLRDRAYEQYF
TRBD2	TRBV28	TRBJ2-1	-	TGTGCCAGCACCCCCTCTAGCGGGGACCCTAGGAACAATGAGCAGTTCTTC	CASTPSSGDPRNNEQFF
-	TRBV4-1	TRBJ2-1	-	TGCGCCAGCAGCCCAGGACACTCCAATGAGCAGTTCTTC	CASSPGHSNEQFF
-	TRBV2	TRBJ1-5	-	TGTGCCAGCGACTGGGGCCCAATCGAAAATCAGCCCCAGCATTTT	CASDWGPIENQPQHF
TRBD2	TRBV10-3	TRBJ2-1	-	TGTGCCATCAGTGAGTCTTTAGCGGGAGGAATTAGCGTGGGTGAGCAGTTCTTC	CAISESLAGGISVGEQFF
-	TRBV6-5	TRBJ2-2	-	TGTGCCAGCAGTCACCAGACTGTCGGGGAGCTGTTTTTT	CASSHQTVGELFF
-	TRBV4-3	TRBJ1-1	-	TGCGCCAGCAGCCCCCACCATGCAGATATGAACACTGAAGCTTTCTTT	CASSPHHADMNTEAFF
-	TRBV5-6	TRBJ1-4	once	TGTGCCAGCAGCTTGCCGCCTAACAGGGAAGTGGATGAAAAACTGTTTTTT	CASSLPPNREVDEKLFF
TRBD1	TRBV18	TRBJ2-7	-	TGTGCCAGCTCACCACCGCTGGACAGGGTATTGGTTGCCTCCGAGCAGTACTTC	CASSPPLDRVLVASEQYF
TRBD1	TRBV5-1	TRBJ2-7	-	TGCGCCAGCAGCTTGCGGACAGGGGCGATATACGAGCAGTACTTC	CASSLRTGAIYEQYF
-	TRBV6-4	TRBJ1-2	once	TGTGCCAGCAGTACTGAGAGAAGGGGCTACACCTTC	CASSTERRGYTF
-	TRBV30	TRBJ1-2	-	TGTGCCTGGATCCCCGGAGGGATCTATGGCTACACCTTC	CAWIPGGIYGYTF